Listed here are 22 T cell receptor beta chains from one sample, sequenced in a study of PD-1 blockade in classical Hodgkin lymphoma. Some clones are missing from TCRdb's copy, which holds only in-frame ones; the method was immunoSEQ multiplex PCR. Of 90,000 to 100,000 clones in the sample, approximately 92% were seen once. After autologous stem cell transplantation all patients relapsed, and prior brentuximab vedotin exposure differed between cohorts. Sequences were derived from peripheral blood mononuclear cells (PBMCs), sampled before the second cycle of nivolumab. These receptors all come from a human donor with classical Hodgkin lymphoma.

The chain joins TRBV28 to TRBJ2-1, with 8 bases identical to TRBD2. Germline values: CDR1 MDHEN, CDR2 SYDVKM. V lost 5 bases and J lost 8; bases outside the gene matches: 11. This CDR3 region has 15 residues. CDR3 protein: CASSISGTRLDEQFF. The CDR3 DNA reads TGTGCCAGCAGTATTTCCGGGACTAGATTGGATGAGCAGTTCTTC.

The chain combines TRBV18 with TRBJ1-5; D not certain. Germline V gene sequence: CDR1 KGHSH, CDR2 LQKENI. The CDR3 contains 15 residues. Between the trimmed V and J ends, which lost 2 bases and 0 bases, there was a span of 8 bases. CDR3: CASSPTVNSNQPQHF. The CDR3 DNA reads as TGTGCCAGCTCACCAACCGTGAATAGCAATCAGCCCCAGCATTTT. The full variable domain, in which reference TRBV18 and TRBJ1-5 provide the parts outside the CDR3, is NAGVMQNPRHLVRRRGQEARLRCSPMKGHSHVYWYRQLPEEGLKFMVYLQKENIIDESGMPKERFSAEFPKEGPSILRIQQVVRGDSAAYFCASSPTVNSNQPQHFGDGTRLSIL.

V gene TRBV7-2 combines with J gene TRBJ1-5; D is unresolved. CDR3 length: 13 residues. Germline V CDR1 and CDR2: SGHTA, FQGNSA. V shed 5 bases and J shed 0 bases, with 5 bases lying between them. The CDR3: CASSPYSNQPQHF. The CDR3 coding sequence is TGTGCCAGCAGCCCGTATAGCAATCAGCCCCAGCATTTT.

The chain joins TRBV21-1 to TRBJ2-3. TRBV21-1 has pseudogene status. This CDR3 comprises 16 residues. The CDR3 reads CASSKVARSRTDTQYF. The CDR3 nucleotides read TGTGCCAGCAGCAAAGTCGCCAGGAGTCGGACAGATACGCAGTATTTT.

The V gene is TRBV11-2, the J gene TRBJ1-1, with a possible D match to TRBD1 (5 bases). The CDR3 spans 14 residues. The germline V gene encodes CDR1 SGHAT and CDR2 FQNNGV. Trimming took off 5 bases at V and 4 bases at J, with 14 bases between the two ends. The CDR3 reads CASSQVGGATEAFF. The CDR3 bases are TGTGCCAGCAGCCAAGTCGGGGGTGCCACTGAAGCTTTCTTT.

V is TRBV19 and J is TRBJ2-3; 9 bases are a match to TRBD1. The CDR3 runs 15 residues. Germline CDR1 and CDR2: LNHDA and SQIVND (reference sequence). The V and J ends lost 6 bases and 3 bases, in that order; junction bases with no gene match: 7. The CDR3 coding sequence is TGTGCCAGTAGGGGGACAGGGCTGGGGACAGATACGCAGTATTTT. Amino acid sequence: CASRGTGLGTDTQYF.

This rearrangement joins TRBV28 to TRBJ2-7; possible D gene TRBD2, 6 bases. The V gene lost 5 bases and the J gene lost 2 bases, with 10 bases spanning the gap. The germline CDR1 and CDR2 sequences are MDHEN and SYDVKM. The CDR3 is made up of 13 amino acids. The CDR3 nucleotides are TGTGCCAGCAGTGGGGGGTTAGCCTACGAGCAGTACTTC. Its protein is CASSGGLAYEQYF.

J is TRBJ2-7 and V is TRBV28; TRBD2 is a possible D gene (5 bases). Looked up from germline, CDR1 is MDHEN and CDR2 is SYDVKM. V was pared by 5 bases and J by 1 base, with 18 bases between. The CDR3 has 16 amino acids. Written as DNA, the CDR3 is TGTGCCAGCAGTCGGTACGTAGCGCAACTATCCTACGAGCAGTACTTC. This translates into CASSRYVAQLSYEQYF.

This chain's CDR3 is CASSSDKVYGNEQYF. Written as DNA, the CDR3 is TGTGCCAGCAGTAGCGACAAGGTATACGGAAACGAGCAGTACTTC. The chain couples TRBV6-5 to TRBJ2-7, with D unclear. V was trimmed by 5 bases and J by 5 bases, leaving 19 bases between them. The CDR3 is made up of 15 amino acids. In germline, CDR1 is MNHEY, CDR2 SVGAGI.

This clone is judged medium-sized. The chain has TRBV18 and TRBJ2-7; 8 nucleotides align to TRBD1. The germline gives CDR1 KGHSH, CDR2 LQKENI. J was trimmed by 7 bases and V by 5 bases; bases with no gene match: 10. The CDR3 totals 14 residues. CDR3 sequence (DNA): TGTGCCAGCTCAAGGACAGGGACCCAGACGGAGCAGTACTTC. It specifies CASSRTGTQTEQYF. Looking up the rest from reference TRBV18 and TRBJ2-7 gives the full variable domain: NAGVMQNPRHLVRRRGQEARLRCSPMKGHSHVYWYRQLPEEGLKFMVYLQKENIIDESGMPKERFSAEFPKEGPSILRIQQVVRGDSAAYFCASSRTGTQTEQYFGPGTRLTVT.

The chain couples TRBV5-6 to TRBJ1-4, with TRBD1 identical over 11 bases. V was clipped by 4 bases and J by 8 bases; unmatched bases: 10. The CDR3 runs to 16 residues. Germline CDR1 and CDR2: SGHDT and YYEEEE. In nucleotides, the CDR3 is TGTGCCAGCAGCCGGACAGGGGGCGGACGGGGCGAAAAACTGTTTTTT. Translated: CASSRTGGGRGEKLFF.

The chain couples TRBV30 to TRBJ1-5; D is ambiguous. The CDR3 runs 15 residues. V was trimmed by 4 bases and J by 1 base, leaving 14 bases between them. Germline CDR1 GTSNPN, CDR2 SVGIG (reference sequence). CDR3 in amino acids: CAWKALRYSNQPQHF. The CDR3 coding sequence is TGTGCCTGGAAGGCCCTCCGATACAGCAATCAGCCCCAGCATTTT.

CDR3 loop: CASSLLTHSPLHF. DNA of the CDR3: TGTGCCAGCAGTTTATTGACTCATTCACCCCTCCACTTT. The chain has TRBV28 and TRBJ1-6; D remains unclear. CDR3 size: 13 residues. Germline assignment: CDR1 MDHEN and CDR2 SYDVKM. V was pared by 1 base and J by 8 bases, with 6 bases between.

The chain combines TRBV5-1 with TRBJ2-1, with 9 bases that match TRBD2. The junction had 7 bases not matched to a gene; V was cut back by 3 bases and J by 0 bases. The CDR3 runs 17 residues. Germline CDR1 SGHRS, CDR2 YFSETQ. CDR3 sequence (DNA): TGCGCCAGCAGCTCCTCTTTAGCGGGAGTCTCCTACAATGAGCAGTTCTTC. Its protein product is CASSSSLAGVSYNEQFF.

The CDR3, as DNA: TGTGCCAGCAGTACCGAGACAGGGGCCAGCACCTTC. Amino acids: CASSTETGASTF. The rearrangement links TRBV28 to TRBJ1-2; 8 bases line up with TRBD1. This CDR3 comprises 12 residues. J was trimmed by 13 bases and V by 5 bases; bases with no gene match: 9. CDR1 and CDR2 from the germline V gene are MDHEN and SYDVKM.

The chain recombines TRBV7-9 with TRBJ2-1, with 8 nucleotides matching TRBD2. CDR3 length: 14 residues. V gave up 6 bases and J gave up 5 bases; unmatched junction bases: 6. Germline-derived CDR1 and CDR2 are SEHNR and FQNEAQ (reference sequence). The CDR3 reads CASRLDSGDNEQFF. In DNA, the CDR3 is TGTGCCAGCAGATTGGATAGCGGGGACAATGAGCAGTTCTTC.

The CDR3 DNA follows: TGCGCCAGCAGCTCTGCTCGGACGGTGGAAGAGACCCAGTACTTC. Its protein is CASSSARTVEETQYF. This chain links TRBV5-1 with TRBJ2-5; D is ambiguous. V gave up 3 bases and J gave up 3 bases, with 15 bases separating them. Germline V gene sequence: CDR1 SGHRS, CDR2 YFSETQ. The CDR3 spans 15 residues.

As for this clone: At one of its ends the junction is not consistent with the germline gene, which may arise from a read error. The V and J genes are TRBV7-7 and TRBJ1-1; no reliable D call. The CDR3 extends over 13 amino acids. Germline V gene lookup returns CDR1 SSHAT and CDR2 FNYEAQ (reference sequence). CDR3 coding DNA: TGTGCTAGCAGCTTATCGGAACACACTGAAGCTTTCTTT. Amino acids: CASSLSEHTEAFF.

This clone was counted only a few times. V gene TRBV28 combines with J gene TRBJ2-5; D ambiguous. The V end lost 5 bases, the J end lost 5 bases, and 6 bases lay between the germline ends. CDR3 length equals 11 residues. CDR1 and CDR2 (germline): MDHEN, SYDVKM. CDR3 DNA: TGTGCCAGCAGTAAGTGGGAGACCCAGTACTTC. As protein: CASSKWETQYF.

The rearrangement joins TRBV23-1 to TRBJ1-5; no definite D call. TRBV23-1 is recorded as an ORF, its role being uncertain. This CDR3 spans 14 amino acids. Trimming cost V 0 bases and J 6 bases, with 9 bases left between them. The CDR3 DNA reads as TGCGCCAGCAGTCAATCAGGGATCCTTCAGCCCCAGCATTTT. Translating gives CASSQSGILQPQHF.

V and J are TRBV28 and TRBJ1-6; D remains ambiguous. Trimming left V 4 bases short and J 11 bases short, with 9 bases between. Germline V gives CDR1 MDHEN, CDR2 SYDVKM. This CDR3 comprises 12 residues. The CDR3 region is CASSSPNPPLHF. The CDR3 DNA sequence: TGTGCCAGCAGTTCCCCAAACCCACCCCTCCACTTT.

The chain employs TRBV5-6 and TRBJ1-3; D may be TRBD1 (6 bases). From germline, CDR1 is SGHDT and CDR2 YYEEEE. Trimming removed 4 bases at V and 3 bases at J, with 11 bases between. The CDR3 is 14 amino acids. CDR3 residues: CASSPGAVGNTIYF. The CDR3 DNA sequence: TGTGCCAGCAGCCCAGGGGCAGTTGGAAACACCATATATTTT. Supplemented by reference TRBV5-6 and TRBJ1-3, the full variable domain reads DAGVTQSPTHLIKTRGQQVTLRCSPKSGHDTVSWYQQALGQGPQFIFQYYEEEERQRGNFPDRFSGHQFPNYSSELNVNALLLGDSALYLCASSPGAVGNTIYFGEGSWLTVV.